The sequence of this TCR beta chain was determined in a study of shared clonotypes between healthy human individuals. The overall study: Every donor yielded three CD4 naive, three CD4 memory, two CD8 naive and one CD8 memory plate.

Trimming cost V 3 bases and J 1 base, with 9 bases left between them. Per the germline V gene, CDR1 is SGHVS and CDR2 is FNYEAQ. This CDR3 is built from 14 residues. The data were produced by immunoSEQ multiplex PCR, yet TCRdb's version contains in-frame clones alone and is incomplete. The data hold roughly 650,000 clones, with 95% to 98% observed a single time. The TCR originated in a woman aged 25 to 39 in good health. The chain is built from TRBV7-6 and TRBJ2-5; D is perhaps TRBD2 (5 bases). The sequencing sample was made of naive CD4+ T cells sorted from blood. The subset is: CD45RA+ positively selected. The CDR3 region is CASSLLAGQETQYF. The CDR3 nucleotides are TGTGCCAGCAGCTTGCTGGCGGGCCAAGAGACCCAGTACTTC.